The entry that follows covers one T cell receptor (beta chain) sequence. Its antigen remains unidentified. The record originates from a study of T cells expressing NK-cell markers. Whole-study context: The authors derived TCR beta repertoires from sorted CD3+CD56+NKG2C+, CD3+CD56+NKG2C- and CD3+CD56-NKG2C+ T cells. Whole-study results and caveats: Whether expanded NKG2C-expressing T cell clones recognize HCMV is unknown. The dominant NKG2C+ clonotypes represented about 1.0-7.5% of CD8+ T cells in over 5 donors.

Germline CDR1 and CDR2: GTSNPN and SVGIG (reference sequence). The CDR3 extends over 14 amino acids. Reanalyzing the 5' RACE reads, TCRdb keeps one entry per CDR3 protein, without DNA. The sample yields more than 250,000 distinct CDR3 sequences, of which the top ten take up 0.39%. Material for sequencing was blood T cells: a sorted CD56 or NKG2C T cell subset, CD4+ or CD8+ T cells, or bulk PBMC T cells (not recorded which). This chain uses TRBV30 with TRBJ2-7. The receptor comes from a man in his late teens or twenties in good health. CDR3 region: CAWSNGGGSYEQYF. The whole variable domain, filled in from reference TRBV30 and TRBJ2-7, reads SQTIHQWPATLVQPVGSPLSLECTVEGTSNPNLYWYRQAAGRGLQLLFYSVGIGQISSEVPQNLSASRPQDRQFILSSKKLLLSDSGFYLCAWSNGGGSYEQYFGPGTRLTVT.